This TCR beta chain was captured by sequencing in a study of long-term antiretroviral therapy in people with HIV. This clone has just a few counts. Antigen unknown. Survey-level immunoSEQ v3.0 assays were run. Here immunoSEQ multiplex PCR was the method, and the copy in TCRdb shows in-frame clones only, minus some. The table shows around 14,000 clones, with around 80% occurring only once. No fewer than two post-ART and no fewer than one pre-ART PBMC samples existed for each donor. The V and J ends lost 3 bases and 7 bases respectively, with 9 bases between them. Germline lookup yields CDR1 MGHDK and CDR2 SYGVNS. The length of the CDR3 is 13 residues. Findings and caveats of the study: Post-treatment diversity went higher with ART but stayed below transplant donor controls.

The sample was unsorted PBMCs, taken 1.3 years before starting antiretroviral therapy. The TCR originated in a man aged 40-49 years with HIV. This chain joins TRBV25-1 and TRBJ2-2; unclear D gene. The CDR3 DNA sequence: TGTGCCAGCAGTGACAGTTTTAGCGGGGAGCTGTTTTTT. Translated: CASSDSFSGELFF.